The 2 T cell receptor beta chains presented below share a single source sample, sequenced in a study of cytomegalovirus exposure and HLA in healthy donors. Both 60 Vbeta primers and 13 Jbeta primers went into the PCR. TCRdb's table, derived via immunoSEQ multiplex PCR, lists solely in-frame clones and lacks some. In all, the sample yields about 160,000 clones. Sequencing was done on a sample of PBMCs. These receptor sequences come from a woman between 55 and 75 years old in good health and CMV-seronegative.

The rearrangement uses TRBV30 and TRBJ1-4, with 7 bases that match TRBD1. This CDR3 region has 15 residues. With 0 bases clipped from V and 4 bases from J, the junction kept 5 bases outside the gene matches. Germline lookup yields CDR1 GTSNPN and CDR2 SVGIG (reference sequence). The CDR3 bases are TGTGCCTGGAGTGTGGGACAGACTGATAATGAAAAACTGTTTTTT. Translation: CAWSVGQTDNEKLFF.

The rearrangement links TRBV5-1 to TRBJ2-1; TRBD1 might be the D (6 bases). Looked up from germline, CDR1 is SGHRS and CDR2 is YFSETQ. With 4 bases removed from V and 1 base from J, the gap between germline ends came to 12 bases. The CDR3 totals 15 residues. CDR3 in DNA: TGCGCCAGCAGCCCAGGACAGACATCCTACAATGAGCAGTTCTTC. Amino acids: CASSPGQTSYNEQFF.